This T cell receptor beta chain was sequenced during a study of beta chain features in type 1 diabetes. Study conclusions and caveats: Small HLA sub-analyses could not settle whether HLA shapes TCRB rearrangement. Within each of all four CD4+ subsets, Type 1 diabetes patients had TCRB CDR3s that were moderately but significantly shorter. Relative to healthy donors, patients appeared to have naive, central memory and Treg TCRB repertoires that were more similar.

The CDR3 totals 14 residues. Germline V lookup: CDR1 GTSNPN, CDR2 SVGIG (reference sequence). V was shortened by 4 bases and J by 1 base, with 13 bases between the two germline ends. A word on this clone: Its antigen is unknown.

Reverse transcription of all isolated RNA meant that expressed TCRB transcripts were sequenced. Reads from naive, central memory and regulatory T cell samples averaged around 4 million. The protocol was immunoSEQ multiplex PCR, while the TCRdb copy is restricted to in-frame clones and leaves out a portion. The table records 640,000 or so clones, around 15% of them present only once. This receptor was taken from a man younger than 35 with type 1 diabetes. Sequenced sample: naive CD4+ T cells from blood. V usage is TRBV30 and J usage is TRBJ1-1; maybe TRBD1 (6 bases). The DNA for the CDR3 is TGTGCCTGGACCGACGGACAGTCGAACACTGAAGCTTTCTTT. Amino acid sequence: CAWTDGQSNTEAFF. Together with reference TRBV30 and TRBJ1-1, the CDR3 gives the full variable domain: SQTIHQWPATLVQPVGSPLSLECTVEGTSNPNLYWYRQAAGRGLQLLFYSVGIGQISSEVPQNLSASRPQDRQFILSSKKLLLSDSGFYLCAWTDGQSNTEAFFGQGTRLTVV.